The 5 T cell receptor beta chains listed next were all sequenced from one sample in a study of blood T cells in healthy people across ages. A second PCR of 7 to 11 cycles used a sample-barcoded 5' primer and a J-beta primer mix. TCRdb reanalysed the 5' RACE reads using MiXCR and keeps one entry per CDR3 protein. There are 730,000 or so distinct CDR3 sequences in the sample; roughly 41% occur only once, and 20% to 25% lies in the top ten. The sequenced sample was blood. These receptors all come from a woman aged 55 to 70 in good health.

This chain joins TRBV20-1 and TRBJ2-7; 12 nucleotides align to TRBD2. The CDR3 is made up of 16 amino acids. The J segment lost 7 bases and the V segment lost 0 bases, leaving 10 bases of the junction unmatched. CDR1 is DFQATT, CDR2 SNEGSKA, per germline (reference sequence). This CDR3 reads CSARDLKTSGSREQYF. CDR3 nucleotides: TGCAGTGCTAGAGATCTCAAGACTAGCGGGAGTCGGGAGCAGTACTTC.

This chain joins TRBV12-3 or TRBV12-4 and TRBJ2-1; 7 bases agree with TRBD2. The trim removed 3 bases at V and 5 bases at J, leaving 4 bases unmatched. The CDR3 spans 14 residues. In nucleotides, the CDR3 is TGTGCCAGCAGTTTCGGGCTAGCGGACAATGAGCAGTTCTTC. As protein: CASSFGLADNEQFF.

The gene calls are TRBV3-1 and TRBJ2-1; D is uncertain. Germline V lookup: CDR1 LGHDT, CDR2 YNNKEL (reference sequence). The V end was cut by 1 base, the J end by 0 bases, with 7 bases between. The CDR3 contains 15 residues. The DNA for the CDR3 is TGTGCCAGCAGCCAAGGCTGGACCTCCTACAATGAGCAGTTCTTC. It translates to CASSQGWTSYNEQFF.

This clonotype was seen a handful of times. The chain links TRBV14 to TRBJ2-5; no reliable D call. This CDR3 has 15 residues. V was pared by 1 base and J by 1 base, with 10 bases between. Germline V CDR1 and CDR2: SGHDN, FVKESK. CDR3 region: CASSQGGLVQETQYF. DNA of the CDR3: TGTGCCAGCAGCCAAGGGGGTTTGGTCCAAGAGACCCAGTACTTC.

The CDR3 here is CSARPTGAASYNEQFF. CDR3 nucleotides: TGCAGTGCTAGACCCACTGGCGCGGCATCCTACAATGAGCAGTTCTTC. The V gene is TRBV20-1, the J gene TRBJ2-1; D gene uncertain. CDR3 length equals 16 residues. Trimming took 2 bases from V and 1 from J, leaving 15 bases between them. CDR1 is DFQATT and CDR2 is SNEGSKA in the germline V gene (reference sequence).